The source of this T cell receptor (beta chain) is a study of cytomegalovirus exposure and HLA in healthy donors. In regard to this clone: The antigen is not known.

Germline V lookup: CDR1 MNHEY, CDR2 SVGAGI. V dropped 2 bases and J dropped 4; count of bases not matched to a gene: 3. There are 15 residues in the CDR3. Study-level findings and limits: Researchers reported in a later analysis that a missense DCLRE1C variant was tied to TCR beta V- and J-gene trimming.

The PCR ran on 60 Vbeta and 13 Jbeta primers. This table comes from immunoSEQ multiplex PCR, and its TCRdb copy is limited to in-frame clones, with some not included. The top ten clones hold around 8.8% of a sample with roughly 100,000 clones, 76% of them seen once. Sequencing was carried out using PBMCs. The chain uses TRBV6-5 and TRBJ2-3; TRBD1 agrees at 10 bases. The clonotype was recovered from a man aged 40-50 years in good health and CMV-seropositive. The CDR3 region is CASSYDRGLSDTQYF. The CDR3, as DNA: TGTGCCAGCAGTTACGACAGGGGGCTCTCAGATACGCAGTATTTT.